One sample yielded the 31 T cell receptor beta chains listed below, sequenced in a study of OX40 agonist ivuxolimab in advanced cancers. Library method: the immunoSEQ multiplex PCR assay. TCRdb obtained this table from immuneACCESS and retained in-frame rearrangements with V and J assigned. These tables miss some clones; where compared with another copy, unresolved V genes account for less than half of the shortfall, and the remainder is unexplained. The sample contains about 66,000 clones, approximately 81% of them found a single time. The ten largest clones capture approximately 3.8% of the sample. Source: CD4+ or CD8+ T cells sorted from blood, taken in a trial of the OX40 agonist ivuxolimab. The receptor set was obtained from an adult with an advanced solid tumor such as melanoma, head and neck, liver or kidney cancer.

The chain joins TRBV7-9 to TRBJ2-5; D is ambiguous. Per the germline V gene, CDR1 is SEHNR and CDR2 is FQNEAQ (reference sequence). V was shortened by 2 bases and J by 5 bases, with 6 bases between the two germline ends. The CDR3 length is 12 residues. CDR3 DNA: TGTGCCAGCAGCTTATCCGGGGAGACCCAGTACTTC. Its protein is CASSLSGETQYF.

The chain has TRBV5-1 and TRBJ1-6; possible D gene TRBD1, 5 bases. Germline assignment: CDR1 SGHRS and CDR2 YFSETQ. Trimming removed 5 bases from V and 4 bases from J, with 16 bases in between. CDR3 size: 16 residues. This CDR3 is CASRPSGRGYNSPLHF. CDR3 sequence (DNA): TGCGCCAGCAGACCGAGCGGGAGGGGATATAATTCACCCCTCCACTTT.

The chain has TRBV6-5 and TRBJ2-4, with D possibly being TRBD2 (6 bases). Trimming took 6 bases from V and 0 from J, leaving 9 bases between them. The CDR3 totals 14 residues. Germline V gene lookup returns CDR1 MNHEY and CDR2 SVGAGI. The CDR3 DNA reads TGTGCCAGCAGGAAGGGACTAGCCAAAAACATTCAGTACTTC. It codes for CASRKGLAKNIQYF.

The chain joins TRBV7-9 to TRBJ2-5, with 9 bases that match TRBD1. CDR3 length: 15 residues. Germline V CDR1 and CDR2: SEHNR, FQNEAQ (reference sequence). V gave up 5 bases and J gave up 4 bases; unmatched junction bases: 8. The CDR3 spells CASSLRTGVRETQYF. DNA of the CDR3: TGTGCCAGCAGCCTTCGGACAGGGGTTCGAGAGACCCAGTACTTC. The complete variable domain, with remaining parts taken from reference TRBV7-9 and TRBJ2-5, reads DTGVSQNPRHKITKRGQNVTFRCDPISEHNRLYWYRQTLGQGPEFLTYFQNEAQLEKSRLLSDRFSAERPKGSFSTLEIQRTEQGDSAMYLCASSLRTGVRETQYFGPGTRLLVL.

J is TRBJ2-2 and V is TRBV30; D assignment may be TRBD1 or TRBD2 (5 bases each). The CDR3 totals 17 residues. Germline CDR1 GTSNPN, CDR2 SVGIG (reference sequence). Trimming removed 2 bases from V and 1 base from J, with 17 bases in between. CDR3 loop: CAWSFRGADRNTGELFF. CDR3 in DNA: TGTGCCTGGAGTTTTCGGGGCGCCGACCGGAACACCGGGGAGCTGTTTTTT.

The chain links TRBV25-1 to TRBJ1-3; no clear D gene. The CDR3 totals 15 residues. V lost 0 bases, J lost 4 bases, and 10 bases lay in between. Germline CDR1 is MGHDK and CDR2 is SYGVNS. The CDR3 sequence: CASSEYKLGGNTIYF. The CDR3 DNA sequence: TGTGCCAGCAGTGAATATAAATTGGGGGGAAACACCATATATTTT.

This clone has a single count. In nucleotides, the CDR3 is TGTGCCAGTCAAACTTCCGGGGGTGCCACCTACGAGCAGTACTTC. Protein: CASQTSGGATYEQYF. The rearrangement uses TRBV6-6 and TRBJ2-7; maybe TRBD2 (6 bases). The CDR3 extends over 15 amino acids. Trimming removed 9 bases from V and 2 bases from J, with 20 bases in between. The germline gives CDR1 MNHNY, CDR2 SVGAGI (reference sequence).

The CDR3 DNA follows: TGTGCCAGCAGCTCCAACTTACGCCGAGGGGCGGACTATGGCTACACCTTC. Its protein product is CASSSNLRRGADYGYTF. The chain couples TRBV7-2 to TRBJ1-2; maybe TRBD1 (5 bases). The germline V gene encodes CDR1 SGHTA and CDR2 FQGNSA. V was cut by 4 bases and J by 3 bases, with 21 bases left in between. This CDR3 is built from 17 residues.

V is TRBV18 and J is TRBJ1-5; 7 bases agree with TRBD1. The V segment lost 3 bases and the J segment 5 bases; nucleotides outside the gene matches: 1. CDR1 and CDR2 (germline): KGHSH, LQKENI. The CDR3 covers 13 residues. CDR3 sequence: CASSPDRDQPQHF. The CDR3 nucleotides are TGTGCCAGCTCACCTGACAGGGATCAGCCCCAGCATTTT.

The chain has TRBV5-4 and TRBJ2-1; 7 bases match TRBD1. Germline lookup yields CDR1 SGHNT and CDR2 YYREEE (reference sequence). V lost 6 bases and J lost 8; bases outside the gene matches: 8. The CDR3 has 13 amino acids. The CDR3: CASNPTGLHEQFF. DNA for the CDR3: TGTGCCAGCAACCCGACAGGGTTGCATGAGCAGTTCTTC.

V gene TRBV4-3 combines with J gene TRBJ2-2, with a possible D match to TRBD2 (5 bases). The CDR3 extends over 15 amino acids. CDR1 is LGHNA and CDR2 is YSLEER in the germline V gene. The V end lost 2 bases, the J end lost 1 base, and 8 bases lay between the germline ends. CDR3 protein: CASSQPTRNTGELFF. In DNA form, the CDR3 reads TGCGCCAGCAGCCAACCAACTAGGAACACCGGGGAGCTGTTTTTT.

The V and J genes are TRBV11-2 and TRBJ1-1; 11 bases align to TRBD1. Germline V gene data show CDR1 as SGHAT and CDR2 as FQNNGV. This CDR3 comprises 14 residues. V gave up 5 bases and J gave up 6 bases; unmatched junction bases: 5. The CDR3 nucleotides read TGTGCCAGCAGCCACGGACAGGGGGCTTCTGAAGCTTTCTTT. It is translated as CASSHGQGASEAFF.

The chain is built from TRBV11-2 and TRBJ1-5; TRBD1 agrees at 8 bases. In germline, CDR1 is SGHAT, CDR2 FQNNGV. V dropped 4 bases and J dropped 9; count of bases not matched to a gene: 5. The CDR3 runs to 13 residues. The CDR3 bases are TGTGCCAGCAGCTCTACAGACAGGGGGCCCCAGCATTTT. Residues: CASSSTDRGPQHF.

This rearrangement joins TRBV28 to TRBJ2-7; maybe TRBD2 (7 bases). V lost 5 bases to trimming and J lost 6 bases, with 20 bases between them. The CDR3 spans 15 residues. Per germline, CDR1 MDHEN and CDR2 SYDVKM. The CDR3 reads CASSPIGLEGVEQYF. The CDR3, as DNA: TGTGCCAGCAGTCCGATCGGACTAGAGGGGGTCGAGCAGTACTTC.

The chain employs TRBV28 and TRBJ2-1, with no clear D. The CDR3 length is 13 residues. V lost 10 bases, J lost 3 bases, and 13 bases lay in between. CDR1 is MDHEN, CDR2 SYDVKM, per germline. CDR3 in amino acids: CATNAAHYNEQFF. Here the CDR3 DNA reads TGTGCCACAAACGCGGCTCACTACAATGAGCAGTTCTTC. The entire variable domain, with the rest obtained from reference TRBV28 and TRBJ2-1, is as follows: DVKVTQSSRYLVKRTGEKVFLECVQDMDHENMFWYRQDPGLGLRLIYFSYDVKMKEKGDIPEGYSVSREKKERFSLILESASTNQTSMYLCATNAAHYNEQFFGPGTRLTVL.

The V and J genes are TRBV7-9 and TRBJ2-7, with D possibly TRBD1 on 6 matching bases. V lost 4 bases and J lost 0, with 13 bases in between. This CDR3 is built from 15 residues. Germline CDR1 reads SEHNR; CDR2 reads FQNEAQ (reference sequence). CDR3 region: CASSSQGTLSYEQYF. The CDR3 nucleotides are TGTGCCAGCAGCTCTCAGGGGACCCTCTCCTACGAGCAGTACTTC.

The chain carries TRBV25-1 and TRBJ1-5, with a tentative D call TRBD1 (6 bases). The V gene's germline CDR1 is MGHDK and CDR2 SYGVNS. The CDR3 is made up of 13 amino acids. V was cut by 6 bases and J by 2 bases, with 8 bases left in between. DNA of the CDR3: TGTGCCAGCAGCTACAGGGGCAATCAGCCCCAGCATTTT. Translating gives CASSYRGNQPQHF.

This chain connects TRBV10-3 to TRBJ1-5, with D possibly being TRBD1 (6 bases). CDR3 length equals 16 residues. V lost 5 bases and J lost 6, with 20 bases in between. CDR1 is ENHRY and CDR2 is SYGVKD in the germline V gene. CDR3 sequence (DNA): TGTGCCATCAGTCCAAACACAGGGAGCCCGGGTCAGCCCCAGCATTTT. Translating gives CAISPNTGSPGQPQHF.

The chain joins TRBV6-6 to TRBJ2-3; 8 bases match TRBD2. There are 14 residues in the CDR3. Trimming took 6 bases from V and 2 from J; bases not matched to a gene: 4. Germline-derived CDR1 and CDR2 are MNHNY and SVGAGI (reference sequence). The CDR3 here is CASRLAGNTDTQYF. The CDR3 nucleotides are TGTGCCAGCAGGTTAGCGGGGAACACAGATACGCAGTATTTT.

The chain combines TRBV28 with TRBJ1-3; possible D gene TRBD1, 6 bases. CDR3 length equals 14 residues. Germline values: CDR1 MDHEN, CDR2 SYDVKM. Trimming stripped 3 bases from V and 7 bases from J, with 13 bases between. CDR3 region: CASSLGGASNTIYF. CDR3 sequence (DNA): TGTGCCAGCAGTTTGGGGGGCGCGAGTAACACCATATATTTT.

V is TRBV5-1 and J is TRBJ1-1; D remains unclear. This CDR3 region has 12 residues. The germline V gene has CDR1 SGHRS and CDR2 YFSETQ. The V gene lost 4 bases and the J gene lost 9 bases, with 13 bases spanning the gap. The chain's CDR3 is CASSLDQLKAFF. The CDR3 DNA is TGCGCCAGCAGCCTTGACCAGCTCAAAGCTTTCTTT.

This rearrangement joins TRBV7-9 to TRBJ2-1, with TRBD2 matching 14 bases. The J segment lost 2 bases and the V segment lost 6 bases, leaving 12 bases of the junction unmatched. Germline V lookup: CDR1 SEHNR, CDR2 FQNEAQ (reference sequence). The CDR3 totals 19 residues. The CDR3 DNA reads TGTGCCAGCAGGGGGCCGGGACTAGCGGGAGTTAGGACCTACAATGAGCAGTTCTTC. Protein sequence: CASRGPGLAGVRTYNEQFF.

This clone has a handful of counts. The rearrangement uses TRBV9 and TRBJ1-1; D unclear. Germline CDR1 is SGDLS and CDR2 is YYNGEE. V was cut by 4 bases and J by 7 bases, with 11 bases left in between. This CDR3 has 12 residues. CDR3 protein: CASSQEVGEAFF. The CDR3 DNA sequence: TGTGCCAGCAGCCAAGAAGTCGGTGAAGCTTTCTTT.

V is TRBV28 and J is TRBJ2-2; tentative D call: TRBD2 (5 bases). V was trimmed by 8 bases and J by 7 bases, leaving 23 bases between them. The CDR3 has 16 residues. The germline gives CDR1 MDHEN, CDR2 SYDVKM. The CDR3 DNA reads TGTGCCAGCGAGAGGTCGGGGATTACCCACGGCGGGGAGCTGTTTTTT. As protein: CASERSGITHGGELFF.

This rearrangement joins TRBV5-1 to TRBJ2-3, with TRBD1 as a possible D gene (5 bases). V lost 0 bases, J lost 2 bases, and 13 bases lay in between. Germline V gene data show CDR1 as SGHRS and CDR2 as YFSETQ. The CDR3 sequence is 16 residues long. DNA for the CDR3: TGCGCCAGCAGCTTGGCAGGGTTTGTGACCACAGATACGCAGTATTTT. Translated, it gives CASSLAGFVTTDTQYF. Together with reference TRBV5-1 and TRBJ2-3, the CDR3 gives the full variable domain: KAGVTQTPRYLIKTRGQQVTLSCSPISGHRSVSWYQQTPGQGLQFLFEYFSETQRNKGNFPGRFSGRQFSNSRSEMNVSTLELGDSALYLCASSLAGFVTTDTQYFGPGTRLTVL.

This clone appeared a single time. This chain links TRBV11-3 with TRBJ1-1; D ambiguous. Trimming stripped 4 bases from V and 0 bases from J, with 6 bases between. CDR1 and CDR2 (germline): SGHNT, YENEEA. The CDR3 contains 13 residues. This chain's CDR3 is CASSSTVNTEAFF. The CDR3 DNA sequence: TGTGCCAGCAGCTCGACGGTGAACACTGAAGCTTTCTTT.

This clone was counted between two and nine times. The chain couples TRBV5-1 to TRBJ1-2, with D unresolved. This CDR3 has 14 amino acids. V lost 4 bases, J lost 5 bases, and 15 bases lay in between. Per the germline V gene, CDR1 is SGHRS and CDR2 is YFSETQ. CDR3 region: CASSEGSVGYGYTF. The CDR3 DNA is TGCGCCAGCAGCGAAGGATCCGTGGGGTATGGCTACACCTTC.

The chain carries TRBV4-1 and TRBJ1-2; D may be TRBD1 (6 bases). Germline V gives CDR1 MGHRA, CDR2 YSYEKL. With 4 bases removed from V and 4 bases from J, the gap between germline ends came to 16 bases. The length of the CDR3 is 15 residues. In DNA, the CDR3 is TGCGCCAGCAGCCCCCTGGCAGGGGCTGCCTATGGCTACACCTTC. Its protein is CASSPLAGAAYGYTF.

This clone was picked up one time. V is TRBV5-6 and J is TRBJ1-2, with 7 bases that match TRBD1. Germline V gives CDR1 SGHDT, CDR2 YYEEEE. J gave up 0 bases and V 7 bases, and 3 bases lay outside the gene matches. The CDR3 has 13 residues. This chain's CDR3 is CASLGQTNYGYTF. CDR3 coding DNA: TGTGCCAGCTTGGGACAGACTAACTATGGCTACACCTTC.

The chain joins TRBV9 to TRBJ2-1; D possibly corresponds to TRBD1 (6 bases). The germline CDR1 and CDR2 sequences are SGDLS and YYNGEE. CDR3 size: 15 residues. V lost 4 bases to trimming and J lost 0 bases, with 11 bases between them. The CDR3 region has the DNA TGTGCCAGCAGCCTTACAGGGTCCTCCTACAATGAGCAGTTCTTC. Its translation is CASSLTGSSYNEQFF.

J is TRBJ2-5 and V is TRBV28; 8 positions match TRBD1. Germline V gene data show CDR1 as MDHEN and CDR2 as SYDVKM. The V and J ends lost 6 bases and 4 bases, in that order; junction bases with no gene match: 13. This CDR3 region has 16 residues. CDR3 in DNA: TGTGCCAGCAGCCGACGACAGGGGCTGGGGGTAGAGACCCAGTACTTC. It is translated as CASSRRQGLGVETQYF.